Described below is a single T cell receptor beta chain sequence and its context. The sample contains more than one DNA sequence encoding this CDR3. Original analysis: Estimation of nucleated cell counts relied on the amplification of reference gene primers. Generated by immunoSEQ multiplex PCR, the TCRdb table keeps only in-frame clones and is missing some. V, J and clone size are taken as reported in that table, and D and trimming were inferred from the DNA itself. Of about 300,000 clones listed, roughly nine tenths are singletons. The V gene end was trimmed by 1 base and the J gene end by 8 bases; junction bases not matched to a gene: 4. CDR3 length: 13 amino acids. Germline V CDR1 and CDR2: SGHTA, FQGNSA. The entry originates in a study of blood T cell repertoires in COVID-19. Across the whole study: PBMCs, B-cell-depleted T cells, or T cells were the source of the cDNA or gDNA that made up the material.

The chain uses TRBV7-2 and TRBJ1-2, with 7 nucleotides matching TRBD1. The clonotype was recovered from a young man who had recovered from COVID-19. Sequencing used peripheral blood. The chain's CDR3 is CASSLGQGGGYTF. CDR3 sequence (DNA): TGTGCCAGCAGCTTAGGACAGGGAGGCGGCTACACCTTC.